Below, one TCR beta chain is given with its context. Its antigen is currently not known. Per-base quality was not reported, and no clone a single base away is much larger than it. Donors were under 40 systemically healthy Caucasian individuals from Russia aged 6 to 90 years. About 10 milliliters of peripheral blood were collected from each donor into EDTA-treated Vacutainer tubes. PBMCs were isolated by Ficoll-Paque density-gradient centrifugation, with at least 6.5 million obtained per sample. Trizol reagent was used to extract total RNA from the PBMCs, yielding at least 6 micrograms per sample. For every donor, flow cytometry on a PBMC aliquot measured the percentage of naive CD45RAhigh/CD27high T cells. The library relied on 5' RACE. The sequencer listed for this sample is Illumina HiSeq 2500. A second roughly 6 to 12 cycle PCR used a sample-barcoded 5' primer and a J-beta primer mix. Each TCR beta cDNA molecule received a unique molecular identifier from a template-switch 5' adaptor carrying 12 random nucleotides. Each sample yielded at least 2.5 million CDR3-containing paired-end reads. First-strand cDNA was synthesized from all RNA with the Mint cDNA synthesis kit, primed by a TRBC-specific oligonucleotide. All cDNA was treated with uracil-DNA glycosylase and then went through a first 18-cycle PCR with the universal primers M1SS and BC2_uni_R. As for the original processing: For normalization, 1 million high-quality reads, each with a distinct molecular identifier, were randomly selected from each sample. Reads sharing molecular identifiers were discarded rather than binned into consensus sequences. MiTCR, set to a Q25 quality threshold and the strictest error-elimination algorithm, was used for CDR3 identification, clonotype clustering and error correction. A nonparametric unseen species model with Euler transformation was used to estimate lower-bound total TCR beta diversity. TCRdb reanalyzed the raw reads on its own, using fastp at Q25 for trimming and MiXCR for clone calling, and kept in-frame beta chains. Rows with one shared CDR3 protein collapse into an entry with the most common genes and DNA. TCRdb assigned the V and J calls; the authors' analysis was not used. A total of about 1.5 million distinct CDR3 sequences appear in this sample, approximately 43% of them only once. Jointly, the top ten make up about 4% of the sample.

These data originate in a study of blood T cells in healthy people across ages (dated by TCRdb to 2014 to 2015). Background for the entire study: In model experiments, template switching captured roughly one uniquely barcoded TCR beta cDNA molecule for every two T cells. To track age-related changes in TCR beta repertoire diversity, the study relied on deep sequencing normalized with unique cDNA molecular identifiers. To avoid experimental bias, donors of different ages were distributed randomly across sequencing lanes. The donors were divided into four age groups: young (average around 16 years), middle-aged (under 40), aged (about 62) and long-lived (around 80). For two donors (one aged 18 to 30 and one aged 80 or older), the study analyzed two additional independent replicas of 1 million unique cDNA reads from the same blood draw. Study-wide conclusions, independent of this receptor: Because profiling used bulk unsorted PBMCs, naive and antigen-experienced compartments could not be compared conclusively. Compared with the aged group, the long-lived group had more naive CD4+ T cells, fewer expanded clones and increased TCR diversity, a pattern suggesting age selection. Because donor CMV infection status was unknown, age-related changes in expanded clonotypes were potentially confounded. Observed TCR beta diversity per million T cells fell roughly linearly with age, and a significant reduction was already apparent by age around 40. Estimates of total diversity based on one million sequenced T cells were considered lower bounds and underestimates. There was a strong correlation between observed TCR beta diversity and the percentage of naive T cells measured by flow cytometry.

This TCR was recovered from a woman between 18 and 29 years old in good health. Specimen: blood.

The CDR3 region: CASSHGRTSYNEQYF. The DNA sequence is TGTGCCAGCAGTCACGGGAGGACCTCCTACAATGAGCAGTACTTC. Rearrangement joined TRBV6-2 or TRBV6-3 to TRBJ2-1; TRBD2 aligns with 7 central bases. The end of the DNA aligns better with TRBJ2-7, so the J call may be wrong. As encoded in the germline V gene, CDR1 is MNHEY while CDR2 is SVGEGT. The CDR3 spans 15 residues, from the cysteine through the phenylalanine. Just CDR3 DNA is preserved here, 45 bases in frame from base 1.